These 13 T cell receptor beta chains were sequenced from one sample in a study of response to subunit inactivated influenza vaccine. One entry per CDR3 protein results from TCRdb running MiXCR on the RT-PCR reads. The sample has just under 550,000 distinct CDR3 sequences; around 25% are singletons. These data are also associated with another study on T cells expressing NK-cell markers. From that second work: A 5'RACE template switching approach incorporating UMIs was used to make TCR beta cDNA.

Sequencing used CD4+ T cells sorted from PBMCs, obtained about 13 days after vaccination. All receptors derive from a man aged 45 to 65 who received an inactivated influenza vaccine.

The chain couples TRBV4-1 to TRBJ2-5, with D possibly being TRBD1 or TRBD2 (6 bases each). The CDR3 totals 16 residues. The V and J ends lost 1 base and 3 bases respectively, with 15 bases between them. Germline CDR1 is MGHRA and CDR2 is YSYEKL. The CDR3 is CASSQVLRGEKETQYF. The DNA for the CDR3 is TGCGCCAGCAGCCAAGTTCTGAGGGGGGAGAAAGAGACCCAGTACTTC.

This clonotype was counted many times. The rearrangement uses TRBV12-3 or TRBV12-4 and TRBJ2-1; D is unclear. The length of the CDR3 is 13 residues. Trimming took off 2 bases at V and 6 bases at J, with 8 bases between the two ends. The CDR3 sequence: CASSLYSGNEQFF. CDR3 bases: TGTGCCAGCAGTTTATATTCTGGCAATGAGCAGTTCTTC.

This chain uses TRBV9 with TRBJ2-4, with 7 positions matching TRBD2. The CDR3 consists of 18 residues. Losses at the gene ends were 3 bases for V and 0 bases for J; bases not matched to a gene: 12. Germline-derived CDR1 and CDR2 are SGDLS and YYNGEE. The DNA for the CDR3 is TGTGCCAGCAGCGCACGAGCGGGACTCGATTTAGCCAAAAACATTCAGTACTTC. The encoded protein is CASSARAGLDLAKNIQYF.

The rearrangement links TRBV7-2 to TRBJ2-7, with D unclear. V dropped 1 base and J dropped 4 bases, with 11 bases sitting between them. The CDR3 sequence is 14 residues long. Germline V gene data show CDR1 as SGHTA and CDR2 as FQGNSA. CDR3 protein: CASSLVAGEYEQYF. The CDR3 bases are TGTGCCAGCAGCTTAGTAGCAGGTGAATACGAGCAGTACTTC.

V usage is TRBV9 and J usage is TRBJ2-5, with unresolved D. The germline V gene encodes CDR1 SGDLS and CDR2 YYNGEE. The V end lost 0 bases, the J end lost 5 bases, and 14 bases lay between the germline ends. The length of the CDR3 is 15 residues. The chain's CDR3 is CASSVAVVGKETQYF. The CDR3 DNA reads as TGTGCCAGCAGCGTAGCTGTTGTGGGAAAGGAGACCCAGTACTTC. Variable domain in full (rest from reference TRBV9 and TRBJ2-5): DSGVTQTPKHLITATGQRVTLRCSPRSGDLSVYWYQQSLDQGLQFLIQYYNGEERAKGNILERFSAQQFPDLHSELNLSSLELGDSALYFCASSVAVVGKETQYFGPGTRLLVL.

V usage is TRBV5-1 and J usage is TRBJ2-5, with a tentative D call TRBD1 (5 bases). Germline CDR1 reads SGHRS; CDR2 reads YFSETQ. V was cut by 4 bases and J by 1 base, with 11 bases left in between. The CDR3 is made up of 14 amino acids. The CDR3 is CASSRIGAQETQYF. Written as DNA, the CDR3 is TGCGCCAGCAGCCGAATTGGGGCCCAAGAGACCCAGTACTTC. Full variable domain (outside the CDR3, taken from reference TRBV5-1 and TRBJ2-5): KAGVTQTPRYLIKTRGQQVTLSCSPISGHRSVSWYQQTPGQGLQFLFEYFSETQRNKGNFPGRFSGRQFSNSRSEMNVSTLELGDSALYLCASSRIGAQETQYFGPGTRLLVL.

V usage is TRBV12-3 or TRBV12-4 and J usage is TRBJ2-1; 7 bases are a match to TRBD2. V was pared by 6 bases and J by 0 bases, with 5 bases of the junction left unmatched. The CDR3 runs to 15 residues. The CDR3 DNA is TGTGCCAGCAGACGACTAGCCCTCTCCTACAATGAGCAGTTCTTC. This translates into CASRRLALSYNEQFF.

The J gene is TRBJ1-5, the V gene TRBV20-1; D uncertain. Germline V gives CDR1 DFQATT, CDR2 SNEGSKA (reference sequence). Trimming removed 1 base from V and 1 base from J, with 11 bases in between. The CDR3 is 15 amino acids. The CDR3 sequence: CSARVGSQSNQPQHF. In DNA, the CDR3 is TGCAGTGCTAGAGTCGGCAGCCAGAGCAATCAGCCCCAGCATTTT.

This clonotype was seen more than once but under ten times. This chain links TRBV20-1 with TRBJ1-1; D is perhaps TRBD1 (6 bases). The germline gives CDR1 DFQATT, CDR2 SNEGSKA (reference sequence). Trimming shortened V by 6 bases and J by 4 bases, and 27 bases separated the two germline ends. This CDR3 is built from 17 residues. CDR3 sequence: CSAQGRRGRGMSTEAFF. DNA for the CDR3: TGCAGTGCCCAGGGACGCCGGGGGCGAGGCATGAGCACTGAAGCTTTCTTT.

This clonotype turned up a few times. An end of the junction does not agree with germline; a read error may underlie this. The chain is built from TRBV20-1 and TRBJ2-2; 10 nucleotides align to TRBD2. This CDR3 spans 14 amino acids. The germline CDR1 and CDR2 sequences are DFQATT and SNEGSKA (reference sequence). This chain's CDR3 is CSVRIAGGTGELFF. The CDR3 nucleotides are TGCAGTGTTAGAATAGCGGGAGGAACCGGGGAGCTGTTTTTT.

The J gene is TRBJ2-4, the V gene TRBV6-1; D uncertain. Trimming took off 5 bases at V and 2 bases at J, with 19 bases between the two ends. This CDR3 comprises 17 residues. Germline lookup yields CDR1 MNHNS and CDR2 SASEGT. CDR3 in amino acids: CASSPPPGQGTKNIQYF. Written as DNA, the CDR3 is TGTGCCAGCAGTCCACCCCCCGGGCAAGGTACCAAAAACATTCAGTACTTC.

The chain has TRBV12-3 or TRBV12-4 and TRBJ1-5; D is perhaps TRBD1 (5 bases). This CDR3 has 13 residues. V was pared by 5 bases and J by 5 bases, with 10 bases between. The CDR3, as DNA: TGTGCCAGCAGTCAGGGTTGGGATCAGCCCCAGCATTTT. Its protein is CASSQGWDQPQHF.

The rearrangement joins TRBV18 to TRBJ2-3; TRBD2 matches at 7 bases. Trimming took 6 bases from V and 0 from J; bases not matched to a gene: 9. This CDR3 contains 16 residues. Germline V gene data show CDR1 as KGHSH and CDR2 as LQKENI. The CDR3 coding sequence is TGTGCCAGCTCCGACCGGGGAGCGGGGAGCACAGATACGCAGTATTTT. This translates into CASSDRGAGSTDTQYF. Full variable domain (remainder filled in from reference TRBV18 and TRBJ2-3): NAGVMQNPRHLVRRRGQEARLRCSPMKGHSHVYWYRQLPEEGLKFMVYLQKENIIDESGMPKERFSAEFPKEGPSILRIQQVVRGDSAAYFCASSDRGAGSTDTQYFGPGTRLTVL.